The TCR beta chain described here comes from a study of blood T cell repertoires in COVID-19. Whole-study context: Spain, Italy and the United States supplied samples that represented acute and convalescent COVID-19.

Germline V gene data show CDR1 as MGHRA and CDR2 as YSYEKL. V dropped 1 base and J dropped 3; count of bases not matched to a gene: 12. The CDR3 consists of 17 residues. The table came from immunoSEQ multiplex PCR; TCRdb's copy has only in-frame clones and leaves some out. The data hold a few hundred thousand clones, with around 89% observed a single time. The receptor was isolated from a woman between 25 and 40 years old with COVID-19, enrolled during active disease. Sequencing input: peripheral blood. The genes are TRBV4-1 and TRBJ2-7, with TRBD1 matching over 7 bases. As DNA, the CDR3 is TGCGCCAGCAGCCAAGCCGAGGGACAGACTTCCCACTACGAGCAGTACTTC. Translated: CASSQAEGQTSHYEQYF.